The next 30 T cell receptor beta chains were all read from a single sample in a study of follicular helper T cells after annual influenza vaccination. The data were produced by immunoSEQ multiplex PCR, yet TCRdb's version contains in-frame clones alone and is incomplete. The sample has some 15,000 clones, roughly 80% seen once; the top ten hold about 1.3%. This sample's time point: 2014-2015 season, 7 days after vaccination. The material sequenced was CXCR5+ CD38- circulating T follicular helper cells from blood, taken 7 days after influenza vaccination. Regarding subset: circulating Tfh, non-naive CD4+CXCR5+PD-1+ (ICOS+CD38+ or ICOS-CD38-). The receptors were sampled from an adult who received the influenza vaccine.

The chain joins TRBV27 to TRBJ1-2; 11 bases fit TRBD1. CDR1 MNHEY and CDR2 SMNVEV come from the germline V gene (reference sequence). CDR3 length: 15 amino acids. Germline trimming cut 7 bases from V and 9 bases from J; bases unmatched to any gene: 13. CDR3 bases: TGTGCCAGCACTGCTGTCGGGACAGGGGGTTTAAGCTACACCTTC. It yields the protein CASTAVGTGGLSYTF.

This clone was observed once. This chain links TRBV9 with TRBJ2-3; D possibly corresponds to TRBD1 (6 bases). Per the germline V gene, CDR1 is SGDLS and CDR2 is YYNGEE. The CDR3 is 14 amino acids. Trimming shortened V by 0 bases and J by 6 bases, and 11 bases separated the two germline ends. This CDR3 reads CASSVGQEADTQYF. In nucleotides, the CDR3 is TGTGCCAGCAGCGTAGGACAGGAGGCCGATACGCAGTATTTT.

V gene TRBV5-4 combines with J gene TRBJ2-7; 12 nucleotides agree with TRBD1. The CDR3 covers 16 residues. The germline gives CDR1 SGHNT, CDR2 YYREEE (reference sequence). J lost 5 bases, V lost 4 bases, and 10 bases had no gene match. The CDR3 DNA reads TGTGCCAGCAGCCTTAACTTCCGGGACAGGGGGCACGAGCAGTACTTC. It encodes CASSLNFRDRGHEQYF.

There are a few counts of this clone. The genes are TRBV10-3 and TRBJ1-5; no clear D gene. Per germline, CDR1 ENHRY and CDR2 SYGVKD. Trimming pared 4 bases from V and 2 bases from J, leaving 6 bases between. There are 13 residues in the CDR3. DNA for the CDR3: TGTGCCATCAGTGGAGCCGGCAATCAGCCCCAGCATTTT. As protein: CAISGAGNQPQHF.

V and J are TRBV18 and TRBJ2-7; TRBD1 matches at 9 bases. Germline V lookup: CDR1 KGHSH, CDR2 LQKENI. Unmatched junction bases numbered 9, after V lost 3 bases and J lost 6 bases. The CDR3 is made up of 15 amino acids. CDR3 sequence reads: CASSPNGQGMGEQYF. CDR3 in DNA: TGTGCCAGCTCACCCAACGGACAGGGGATGGGCGAGCAGTACTTC.

The chain recombines TRBV5-8 with TRBJ1-2; 8 nucleotides agree with TRBD1. CDR3 length: 14 residues. Trimming removed 3 bases from V and 4 bases from J; junction bases left unmatched: 5. Per the germline V gene, CDR1 is SGHTS and CDR2 is YDEGEE. In DNA, the CDR3 is TGTGCCAGCAGCTGGACAGGGTCCAGCTATGGCTACACCTTC. Its translation: CASSWTGSSYGYTF.

In this sample, this clone turned up once. V is TRBV10-3 and J is TRBJ2-6; D is perhaps TRBD2 (5 bases). CDR1 and CDR2 (germline): ENHRY, SYGVKD. This CDR3 spans 18 amino acids. Trimming removed 0 bases at V and 9 bases at J, with 21 bases between. The CDR3 region is CAISESFSGRSGGNVLTF. The DNA for the CDR3 is TGTGCCATCAGTGAGTCGTTCTCGGGGAGAAGTGGTGGCAACGTCCTGACTTTC.

V is TRBV18 and J is TRBJ1-1; 9 bases agree with TRBD1. Germline lookup yields CDR1 KGHSH and CDR2 LQKENI. The CDR3 covers 15 residues. J lost 0 bases, V lost 4 bases, and 3 bases had no gene match. The CDR3 protein is CASSQGQGLNTEAFF. The CDR3 DNA follows: TGTGCCAGCTCACAGGGACAGGGCCTGAACACTGAAGCTTTCTTT.

V gene TRBV6-6 combines with J gene TRBJ2-3; D is undetermined. The CDR3 sequence is 11 residues long. Trimming took 7 bases from V and 3 from J, leaving 5 bases between them. CDR1 is MNHNY, CDR2 SVGAGI, per germline (reference sequence). The CDR3 region has the DNA TGTGCCAGCATGCTAACAGATACGCAGTATTTT. Protein sequence: CASMLTDTQYF.

The chain employs TRBV5-6 and TRBJ1-6, with D perhaps TRBD1 (6 bases). CDR3 length: 16 residues. Trimming removed 4 bases from V and 10 bases from J, with 21 bases in between. The germline V gene has CDR1 SGHDT and CDR2 YYEEEE. CDR3 residues: CASSALQGVIVSPLHF. In DNA, the CDR3 is TGTGCCAGCAGCGCTCTACAGGGTGTAATAGTATCACCCCTCCACTTT.

This chain connects TRBV27 to TRBJ1-5; 8 positions match TRBD1. The CDR3 totals 15 residues. CDR1 is MNHEY and CDR2 is SMNVEV in the germline V gene (reference sequence). Trimming removed 2 bases from V and 6 bases from J; junction bases left unmatched: 6. The CDR3 DNA reads as TGTGCCAGCAGTTTACAGGGGGCGAAGGGTCAGCCCCAGCATTTT. This gives the protein CASSLQGAKGQPQHF.

In this sample, this clone turned up a few times. CDR3 nucleotides: TGTGCCACCGCAGCGGACAGGAGGAACACTGAAGCTTTCTTT. Protein: CATAADRRNTEAFF. The chain employs TRBV10-3 and TRBJ1-1, with 7 bases matching TRBD1. CDR1 is ENHRY, CDR2 SYGVKD, per germline. CDR3 size: 14 residues. With 10 bases clipped from V and 1 base from J, the junction kept 9 bases outside the gene matches.

The chain is built from TRBV6-1 and TRBJ2-5, with 9 bases lining up with TRBD2. CDR1 MNHNS and CDR2 SASEGT come from the germline V gene. This CDR3 comprises 18 residues. Trimming cost V 3 bases and J 0 bases; bases outside gene matches: 11. In DNA, the CDR3 is TGTGCCAGCAGTGACGGTTTGACTAGCGGAGCGTACCAAGAGACCCAGTACTTC. It translates to CASSDGLTSGAYQETQYF.

This chain connects TRBV2 to TRBJ2-3, with TRBD2 matching 7 bases. The V segment lost 5 bases and the J segment 6 bases; nucleotides outside the gene matches: 8. The CDR3 sequence is 14 residues long. Germline CDR1 reads SNHLY; CDR2 reads FYNNEI. DNA for the CDR3: TGTGCCAGCAGTCGACTAGCCCGTGACGATACGCAGTATTTT. Encoded protein: CASSRLARDDTQYF.

The V gene is TRBV2, the J gene TRBJ1-6, with D perhaps matching TRBD1 (5 bases). The germline V gene encodes CDR1 SNHLY and CDR2 FYNNEI. V was trimmed by 5 bases and J by 5 bases, leaving 10 bases between them. The CDR3 spans 14 residues. The CDR3, as DNA: TGTGCCAGCAGTCAGGGTGGGAATAATTCACCCCTCCACTTT. It specifies CASSQGGNNSPLHF.

The chain has TRBV28 and TRBJ2-3; TRBD2 aligns across 8 bases. Germline values: CDR1 MDHEN, CDR2 SYDVKM. The CDR3 is made up of 14 amino acids. The V gene end was trimmed by 8 bases and the J gene end by 0 bases; junction bases not matched to a gene: 4. The CDR3 here is CASREGLSTDTQYF. The CDR3 coding sequence is TGTGCCAGCCGGGAGGGACTCAGCACAGATACGCAGTATTTT.

The chain carries TRBV7-8 and TRBJ2-6; 7 positions agree with TRBD1. J lost 1 base, V lost 2 bases, and 5 bases had no gene match. The germline gives CDR1 SGHVS, CDR2 FQNEAQ. CDR3 size: 17 residues. The CDR3 here is CASSLIATGSGANVLTF. In DNA form, the CDR3 reads TGTGCCAGCAGCTTAATAGCGACAGGGTCTGGGGCCAACGTCCTGACTTTC.

This clone was seen once. The chain is built from TRBV30 and TRBJ2-5, with 10 bases identical to TRBD1. CDR1 and CDR2 from the germline V gene are GTSNPN and SVGIG (reference sequence). The CDR3 is made up of 13 amino acids. Trimming took 3 bases from V and 7 from J; bases not matched to a gene: 5. CDR3 loop: CAWRWTGGGTQYF. CDR3 in DNA: TGTGCCTGGAGGTGGACAGGGGGGGGGACCCAGTACTTC. Full variable domain (outside the CDR3, taken from reference TRBV30 and TRBJ2-5): SQTIHQWPATLVQPVGSPLSLECTVEGTSNPNLYWYRQAAGRGLQLLFYSVGIGQISSEVPQNLSASRPQDRQFILSSKKLLLSDSGFYLCAWRWTGGGTQYFGPGTRLLVL.

The chain has TRBV5-1 and TRBJ2-7; D gene ambiguous. The V and J ends lost 4 bases and 3 bases respectively, with 14 bases between them. Germline V gives CDR1 SGHRS, CDR2 YFSETQ. The CDR3 runs to 14 residues. CDR3: CASSLESDYYEQYF. In nucleotides, the CDR3 is TGCGCCAGCAGCCTTGAGTCCGATTACTACGAGCAGTACTTC.

This sequence joins TRBV6-1 and TRBJ2-5; possibly TRBD2 for D (5 bases). V dropped 6 bases and J dropped 13 bases, with 21 bases sitting between them. The CDR3 is made up of 13 amino acids. The germline gives CDR1 MNHNS, CDR2 SASEGT. DNA of the CDR3: TGTGCCAGCAGCGGGCGGGCGACCCACGAGCGGTACTTC. Translated, it gives CASSGRATHERYF.

V and J are TRBV2 and TRBJ2-5; TRBD2 matches 10 bases. With the DNA end fitting TRBJ2-7 better, the J assignment may be wrong. Germline CDR1 and CDR2: SNHLY and FYNNEI. CDR3 size: 15 residues. For the CDR3, the DNA is TGTGCCAGCAGTGTTGAGCCTAGCGGGAGCTACGAGCAGTACTTC. Translated, it gives CASSVEPSGSYEQYF.

J is TRBJ2-3 and V is TRBV5-1, with a weak D call TRBD1 (6 bases). The germline CDR1 and CDR2 sequences are SGHRS and YFSETQ. The CDR3 length is 16 residues. The V end lost 2 bases, the J end lost 5 bases, and 18 bases lay between the germline ends. The CDR3 region is CASSFNHQQGLDTQYF. CDR3 nucleotide sequence: TGCGCCAGCAGCTTCAACCACCAACAGGGTCTAGATACGCAGTATTTT.

Points on this clone: The junction shows a germline mismatch at one end, possibly a read error. The V call is TRBV6-5, the J call TRBJ2-1, with D unresolved. The germline V gene has CDR1 MNHEY and CDR2 SVGAGI. The CDR3 loop spans 13 amino acids. The CDR3 nucleotides are TGTGCCAGCGCTCTCTCCAACTACGATGAGCAGTTCTTC. Translated: CASALSNYDEQFF.

This clone was seen a single time. This rearrangement joins TRBV2 to TRBJ1-6; 8 bases fit TRBD1. The V gene's germline CDR1 is SNHLY and CDR2 FYNNEI. This CDR3 has 13 amino acids. V trimming: 6 bases; J trimming: 10 bases; junction bases outside the gene matches: 5. CDR3 loop: CASRDRERSPLHF. In nucleotides, the CDR3 is TGTGCCAGCAGGGACAGGGAGCGCTCACCCCTCCACTTT.

This clone was counted a single time. This chain links TRBV5-1 with TRBJ2-7; 8 bases agree with TRBD1. Trimming removed 0 bases from V and 4 bases from J; junction bases left unmatched: 6. The CDR3 runs 15 residues. Germline values: CDR1 SGHRS, CDR2 YFSETQ. The CDR3 reads CASSLAAGQAYEQYF. The CDR3 DNA reads as TGCGCCAGCAGCTTGGCCGCGGGACAGGCGTACGAGCAGTACTTC.

This chain links TRBV6-1 with TRBJ2-1; perhaps TRBD2 as D (5 bases). CDR3 length: 17 residues. Deletions cut 3 bases from V and 2 bases from J, with 17 bases between. The germline gives CDR1 MNHNS, CDR2 SASEGT. The CDR3 here is CASSELPALGTYNEQFF. Written as DNA, the CDR3 is TGTGCCAGCAGTGAGCTCCCCGCCCTCGGGACCTACAATGAGCAGTTCTTC.

This clone was counted once. The DNA of the CDR3 is TGTGCCAGCCGAAAGGGACAGAGCTATGGCTACACCTTC. This encodes CASRKGQSYGYTF. The chain has TRBV27 and TRBJ1-2; 7 bases match TRBD1. The germline V gene has CDR1 MNHEY and CDR2 SMNVEV (reference sequence). The V and J ends lost 8 bases and 4 bases, in that order; junction bases with no gene match: 7. The length of the CDR3 is 13 residues.

The gene calls are TRBV11-2 and TRBJ2-7; D may be TRBD1 (5 bases). This CDR3 is built from 13 residues. Looked up from germline, CDR1 is SGHAT and CDR2 is FQNNGV. The V gene lost 4 bases and the J gene lost 7 bases, with 14 bases spanning the gap. The CDR3 spells CASSSGPLGEQYF. In nucleotides, the CDR3 is TGTGCCAGCAGCTCAGGGCCACTTGGGGAGCAGTACTTC.

The CDR3 nucleotides are TGTGCCAGCAGTTACAGTGGGAGTAACTATGGCTACACCTTC. The encoded protein is CASSYSGSNYGYTF. V is TRBV6-6 and J is TRBJ1-2; D is unclear. This CDR3 has 14 amino acids. The V end lost 2 bases, the J end lost 1 base, and 8 bases lay between the germline ends. CDR1 MNHNY and CDR2 SVGAGI come from the germline V gene (reference sequence).

This chain uses TRBV4-1 with TRBJ2-7, with 9 bases that match TRBD2. Trimming took 3 bases from V and 3 from J; bases not matched to a gene: 9. Per the germline V gene, CDR1 is MGHRA and CDR2 is YSYEKL. CDR3 length: 16 residues. The CDR3 is CASSQGGAGGIYEQYF. The CDR3 bases are TGCGCCAGCAGCCAGGGGGGAGCGGGAGGTATCTACGAGCAGTACTTC.